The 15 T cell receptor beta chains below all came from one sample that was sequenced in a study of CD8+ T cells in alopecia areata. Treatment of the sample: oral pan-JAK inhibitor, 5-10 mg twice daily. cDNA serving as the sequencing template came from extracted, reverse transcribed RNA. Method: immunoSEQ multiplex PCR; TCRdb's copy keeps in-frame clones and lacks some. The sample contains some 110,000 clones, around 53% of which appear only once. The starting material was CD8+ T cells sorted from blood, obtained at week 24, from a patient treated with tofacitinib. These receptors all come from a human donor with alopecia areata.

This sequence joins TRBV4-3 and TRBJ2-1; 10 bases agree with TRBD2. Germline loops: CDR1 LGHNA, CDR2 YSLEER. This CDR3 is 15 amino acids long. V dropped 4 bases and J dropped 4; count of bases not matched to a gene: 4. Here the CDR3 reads CASSRELAGYNEQFF. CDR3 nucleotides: TGCGCCAGCAGCCGGGAACTAGCGGGGTACAATGAGCAGTTCTTC.

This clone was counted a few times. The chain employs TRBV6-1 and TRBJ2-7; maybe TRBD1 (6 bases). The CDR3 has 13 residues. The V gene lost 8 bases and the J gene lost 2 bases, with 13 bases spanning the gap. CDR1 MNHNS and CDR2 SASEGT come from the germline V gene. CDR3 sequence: CASRDRPPYEQYF. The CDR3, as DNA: TGTGCCAGCCGAGACAGGCCTCCCTACGAGCAGTACTTC.

The CDR3 protein is CASTGTVPDTQYF. The CDR3 bases are TGTGCCAGTACCGGGACAGTCCCAGATACGCAGTATTTT. The gene calls are TRBV27 and TRBJ2-3; 7 nucleotides match TRBD1. The CDR3 runs 13 residues. The germline V gene has CDR1 MNHEY and CDR2 SMNVEV (reference sequence). With V trimmed by 9 bases and J by 4 bases, 7 bases remained unmatched.

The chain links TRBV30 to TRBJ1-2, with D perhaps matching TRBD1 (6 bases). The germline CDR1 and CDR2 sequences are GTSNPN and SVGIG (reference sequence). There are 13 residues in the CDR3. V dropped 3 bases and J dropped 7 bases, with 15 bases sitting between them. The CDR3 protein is CAWSHTGFLGYTF. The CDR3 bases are TGTGCCTGGAGCCACACAGGGTTTCTTGGCTACACCTTC.

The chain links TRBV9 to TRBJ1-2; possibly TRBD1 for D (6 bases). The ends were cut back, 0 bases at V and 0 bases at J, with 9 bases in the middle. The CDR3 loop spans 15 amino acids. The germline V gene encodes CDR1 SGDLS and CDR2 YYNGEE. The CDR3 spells CASSVGRDTNYGYTF. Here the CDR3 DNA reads TGTGCCAGCAGCGTAGGCAGGGACACTAACTATGGCTACACCTTC.

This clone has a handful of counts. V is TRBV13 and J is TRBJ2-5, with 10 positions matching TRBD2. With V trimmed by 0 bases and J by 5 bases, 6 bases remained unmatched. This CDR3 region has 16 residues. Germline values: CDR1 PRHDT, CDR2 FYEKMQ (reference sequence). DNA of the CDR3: TGTGCCAGCAGCTTAGGGGCTAGCGGGGGTCTGGAGACCCAGTACTTC. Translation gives CASSLGASGGLETQYF.

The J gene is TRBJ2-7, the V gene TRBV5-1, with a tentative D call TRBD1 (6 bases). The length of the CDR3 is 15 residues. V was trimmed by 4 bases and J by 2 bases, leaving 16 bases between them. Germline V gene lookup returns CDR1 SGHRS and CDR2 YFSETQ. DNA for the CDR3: TGCGCCAGCAGCCAGGTCCCGACAGGCGCCTACGAGCAGTACTTC. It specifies CASSQVPTGAYEQYF.

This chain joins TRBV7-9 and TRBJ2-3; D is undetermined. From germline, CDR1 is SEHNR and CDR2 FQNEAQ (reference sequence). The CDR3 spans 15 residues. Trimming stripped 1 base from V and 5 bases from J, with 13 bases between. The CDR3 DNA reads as TGTGCCAGCAGCTTAGGGGTGTCCGACAAAGATACGCAGTATTTT. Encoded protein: CASSLGVSDKDTQYF. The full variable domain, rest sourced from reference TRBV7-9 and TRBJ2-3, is DTGVSQNPRHKITKRGQNVTFRCDPISEHNRLYWYRQTLGQGPEFLTYFQNEAQLEKSRLLSDRFSAERPKGSFSTLEIQRTEQGDSAMYLCASSLGVSDKDTQYFGPGTRLTVL.

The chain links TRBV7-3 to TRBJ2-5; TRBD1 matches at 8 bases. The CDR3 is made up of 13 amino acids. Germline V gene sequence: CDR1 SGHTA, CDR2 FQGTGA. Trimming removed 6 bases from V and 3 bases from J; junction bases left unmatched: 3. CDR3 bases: TGTGCCAGCAGGATGACAGGGGAAGAGACCCAGTACTTC. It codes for CASRMTGEETQYF.

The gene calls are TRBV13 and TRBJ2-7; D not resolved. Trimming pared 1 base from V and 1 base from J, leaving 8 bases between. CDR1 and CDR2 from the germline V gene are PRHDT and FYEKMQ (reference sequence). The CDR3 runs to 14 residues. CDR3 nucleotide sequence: TGTGCCAGCAGCTTAGCCGGTGATTCCTACGAGCAGTACTTC. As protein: CASSLAGDSYEQYF.

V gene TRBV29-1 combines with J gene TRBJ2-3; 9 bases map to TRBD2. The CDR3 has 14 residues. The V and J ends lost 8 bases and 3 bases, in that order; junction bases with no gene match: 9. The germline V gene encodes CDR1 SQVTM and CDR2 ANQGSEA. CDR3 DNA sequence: TGCAGCACGTTAGCGGGGGCCCCAACAGATACGCAGTATTTT. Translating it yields CSTLAGAPTDTQYF.

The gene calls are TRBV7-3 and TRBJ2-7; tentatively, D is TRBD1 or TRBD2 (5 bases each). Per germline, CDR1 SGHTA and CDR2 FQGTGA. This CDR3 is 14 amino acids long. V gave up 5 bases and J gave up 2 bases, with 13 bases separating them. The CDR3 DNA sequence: TGTGCCAGCAGCCAAGACGGGACGGCCTACGAGCAGTACTTC. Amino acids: CASSQDGTAYEQYF.

The CDR3 spells CASSLGEGGTPLHF. The CDR3, as DNA: TGTGCCAGTAGCCTTGGGGAGGGAGGAACACCCCTCCACTTT. The chain carries TRBV19 and TRBJ1-6; D is unresolved. Germline values: CDR1 LNHDA, CDR2 SQIVND (reference sequence). The CDR3 spans 14 residues. V was clipped by 6 bases and J by 11 bases, with 17 bases between them.

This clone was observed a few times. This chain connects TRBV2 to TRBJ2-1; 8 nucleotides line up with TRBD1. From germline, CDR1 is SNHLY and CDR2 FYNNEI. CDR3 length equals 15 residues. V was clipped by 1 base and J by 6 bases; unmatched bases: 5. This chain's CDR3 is CASSEGQGKINEQFF. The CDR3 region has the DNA TGTGCCAGCAGTGAAGGACAGGGGAAGATCAATGAGCAGTTCTTC.

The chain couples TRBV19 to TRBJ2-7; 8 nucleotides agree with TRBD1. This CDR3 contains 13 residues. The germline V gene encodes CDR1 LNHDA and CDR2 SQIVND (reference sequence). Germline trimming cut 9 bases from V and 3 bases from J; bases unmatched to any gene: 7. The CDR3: CASGQGLLYEQYF. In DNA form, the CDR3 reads TGTGCCAGCGGACAGGGTCTACTCTACGAGCAGTACTTC.